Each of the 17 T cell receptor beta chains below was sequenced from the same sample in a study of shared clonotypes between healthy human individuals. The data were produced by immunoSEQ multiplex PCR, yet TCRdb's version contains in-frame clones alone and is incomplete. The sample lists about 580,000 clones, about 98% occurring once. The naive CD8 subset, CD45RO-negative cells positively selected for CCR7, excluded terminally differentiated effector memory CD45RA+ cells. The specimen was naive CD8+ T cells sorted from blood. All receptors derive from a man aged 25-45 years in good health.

The CDR3 loop reads CASSRGGYRTDTQYF. CDR3 coding DNA: TGTGCCAGCAGCCGAGGGGGCTATAGGACAGATACGCAGTATTTT. This chain connects TRBV27 to TRBJ2-3, with 7 bases matching TRBD1. The CDR3 length is 15 residues. The trim removed 6 bases at V and 3 bases at J, leaving 9 bases unmatched. CDR1 is MNHEY and CDR2 is SMNVEV in the germline V gene (reference sequence).

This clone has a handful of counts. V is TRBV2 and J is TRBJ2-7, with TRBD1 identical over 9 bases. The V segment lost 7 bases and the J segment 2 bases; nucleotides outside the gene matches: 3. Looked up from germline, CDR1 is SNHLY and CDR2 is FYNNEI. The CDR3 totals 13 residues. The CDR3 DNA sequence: TGTGCCAGCATTGGGACAGGGACCTACGAGCAGTACTTC. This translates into CASIGTGTYEQYF.

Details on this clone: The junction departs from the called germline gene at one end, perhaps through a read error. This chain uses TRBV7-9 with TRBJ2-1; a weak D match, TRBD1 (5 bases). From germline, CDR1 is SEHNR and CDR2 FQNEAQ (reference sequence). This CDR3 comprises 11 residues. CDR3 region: CASSLGGPAVF. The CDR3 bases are TGTGCCAGCAGCTTAGGGGGCCCTGCGGTCTTC.

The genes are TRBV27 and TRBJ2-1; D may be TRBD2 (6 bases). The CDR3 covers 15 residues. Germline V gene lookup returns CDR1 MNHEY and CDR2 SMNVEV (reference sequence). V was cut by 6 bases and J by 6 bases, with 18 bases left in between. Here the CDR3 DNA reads TGTGCCAGCAGCAAAACTAGCCGATCGATCAATGAGCAGTTCTTC. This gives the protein CASSKTSRSINEQFF.

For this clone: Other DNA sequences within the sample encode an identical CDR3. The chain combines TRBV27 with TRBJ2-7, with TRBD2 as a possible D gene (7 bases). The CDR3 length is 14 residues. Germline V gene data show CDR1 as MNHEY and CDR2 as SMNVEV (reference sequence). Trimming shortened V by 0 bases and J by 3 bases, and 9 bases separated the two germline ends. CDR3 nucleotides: TGTGCCAGCAGTTTATCAGGGGGGGGCTACGAGCAGTACTTC. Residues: CASSLSGGGYEQYF.

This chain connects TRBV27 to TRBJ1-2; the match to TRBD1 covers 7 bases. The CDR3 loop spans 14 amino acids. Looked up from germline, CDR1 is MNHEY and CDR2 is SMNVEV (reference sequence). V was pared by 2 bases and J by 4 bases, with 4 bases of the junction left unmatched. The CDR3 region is CASSLGAGGYGYTF. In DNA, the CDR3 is TGTGCCAGCAGTTTAGGGGCAGGGGGCTATGGCTACACCTTC.

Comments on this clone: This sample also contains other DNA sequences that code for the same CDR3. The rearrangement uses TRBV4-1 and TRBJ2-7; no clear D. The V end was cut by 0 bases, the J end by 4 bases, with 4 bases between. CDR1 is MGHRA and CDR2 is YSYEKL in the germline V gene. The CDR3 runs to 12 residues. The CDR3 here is CASSQDGYEQYF. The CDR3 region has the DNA TGCGCCAGCAGCCAAGACGGGTACGAGCAGTACTTC.

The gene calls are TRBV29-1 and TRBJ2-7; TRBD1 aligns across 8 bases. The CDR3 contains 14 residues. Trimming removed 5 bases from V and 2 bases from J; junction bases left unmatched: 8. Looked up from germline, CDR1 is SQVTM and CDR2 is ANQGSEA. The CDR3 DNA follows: TGCAGCGTTAGTCCGACAGGGGTGACCTACGAGCAGTACTTC. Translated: CSVSPTGVTYEQYF.

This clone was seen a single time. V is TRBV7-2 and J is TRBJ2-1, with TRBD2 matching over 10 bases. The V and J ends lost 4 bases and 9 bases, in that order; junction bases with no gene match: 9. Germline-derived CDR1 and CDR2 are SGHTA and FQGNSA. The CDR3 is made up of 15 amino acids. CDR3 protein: CASSSPPSGSFEQFF. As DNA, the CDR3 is TGTGCCAGCAGCTCTCCACCTAGCGGGAGTTTTGAGCAGTTCTTC.

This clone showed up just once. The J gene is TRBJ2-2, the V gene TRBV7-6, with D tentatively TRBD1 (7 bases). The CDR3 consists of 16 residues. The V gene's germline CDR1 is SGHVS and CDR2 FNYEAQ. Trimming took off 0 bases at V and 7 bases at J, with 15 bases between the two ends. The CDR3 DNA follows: TGTGCCAGCAGCTTAGCGGGACTGGACAGGATCGGGGAGCTGTTTTTT. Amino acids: CASSLAGLDRIGELFF.

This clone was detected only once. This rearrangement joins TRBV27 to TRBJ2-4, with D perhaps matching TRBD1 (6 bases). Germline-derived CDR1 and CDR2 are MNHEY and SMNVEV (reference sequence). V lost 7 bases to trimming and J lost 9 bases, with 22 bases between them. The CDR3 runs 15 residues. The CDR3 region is CASKTHTGSLAIQYF. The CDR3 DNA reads TGTGCCAGCAAGACACATACAGGGTCCCTTGCCATTCAGTACTTC.

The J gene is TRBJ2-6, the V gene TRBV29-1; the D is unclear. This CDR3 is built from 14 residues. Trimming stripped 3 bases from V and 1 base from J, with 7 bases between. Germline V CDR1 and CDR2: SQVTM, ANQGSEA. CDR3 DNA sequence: TGCAGCGTTGATCCTGGATCTGGGGCCAACGTCCTGACTTTC. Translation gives CSVDPGSGANVLTF.

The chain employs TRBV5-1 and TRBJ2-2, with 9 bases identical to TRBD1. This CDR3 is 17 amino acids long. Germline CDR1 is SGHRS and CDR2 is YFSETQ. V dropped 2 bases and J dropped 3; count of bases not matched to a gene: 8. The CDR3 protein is CASSFEPGQGYTGELFF. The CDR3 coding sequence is TGCGCCAGCAGCTTTGAACCAGGACAGGGGTACACCGGGGAGCTGTTTTTT.

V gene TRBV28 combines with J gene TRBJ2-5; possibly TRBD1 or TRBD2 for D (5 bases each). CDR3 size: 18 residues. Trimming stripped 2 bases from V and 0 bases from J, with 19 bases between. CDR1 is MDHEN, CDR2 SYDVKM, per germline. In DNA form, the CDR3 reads TGTGCCAGCAGTTTAGGCCCCGGGTCAGGGACGTACCAAGAGACCCAGTACTTC. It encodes CASSLGPGSGTYQETQYF.

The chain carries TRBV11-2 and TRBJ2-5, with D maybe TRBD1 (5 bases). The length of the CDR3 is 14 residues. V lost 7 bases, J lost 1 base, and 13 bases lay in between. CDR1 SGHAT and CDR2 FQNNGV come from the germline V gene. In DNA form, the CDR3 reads TGTGCCAGCACCACCTTTGGGGCCCAAGAGACCCAGTACTTC. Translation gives CASTTFGAQETQYF.

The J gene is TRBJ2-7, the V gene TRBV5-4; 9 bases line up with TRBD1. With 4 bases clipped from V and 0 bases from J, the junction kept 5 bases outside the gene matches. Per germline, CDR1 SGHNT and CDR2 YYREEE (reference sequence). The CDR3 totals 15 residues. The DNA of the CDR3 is TGTGCCAGCAGCCCTGGACAGGGGATCTCCTACGAGCAGTACTTC. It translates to CASSPGQGISYEQYF. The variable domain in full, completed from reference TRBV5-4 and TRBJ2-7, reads ETGVTQSPTHLIKTRGQQVTLRCSSQSGHNTVSWYQQALGQGPQFIFQYYREEENGRGNFPPRFSGLQFPNYSSELNVNALELDDSALYLCASSPGQGISYEQYFGPGTRLTVT.

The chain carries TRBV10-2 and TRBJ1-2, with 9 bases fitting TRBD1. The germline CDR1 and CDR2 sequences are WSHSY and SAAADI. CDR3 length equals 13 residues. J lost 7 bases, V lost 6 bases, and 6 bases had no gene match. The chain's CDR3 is CASRDRGGGGYTF. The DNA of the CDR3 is TGCGCCAGCAGGGACAGGGGAGGCGGTGGCTACACCTTC.